The table lists the clone carrying this T cell receptor (beta chain) with a few counts. The antigen remains unidentified. Clones were read by immunoSEQ multiplex PCR, and TCRdb kept only the in-frame ones, dropping some. This sample has 25,000 to 30,000 clones, with 75% to 90% found just once. The data stem from a study of neoadjuvant nivolumab and ipilimumab in lung cancer. Overall study findings and caveats: Resected-tumor TCR richness correlated positively with pretherapy blood richness. Resected tumors had greater TCR richness and clonality than uninvolved lung.

The material sequenced was tumor tissue, taken after neoadjuvant nivolumab, alone or with ipilimumab, at or shortly before surgery. This TCR was recovered from an adult with non-small cell lung cancer.

CDR3 coding DNA: TGTGCCTGGGGGACAGTCGTCTCCTACGAGCAGTACTTC. Translating gives CAWGTVVSYEQYF. The chain carries TRBV30 and TRBJ2-7; 7 bases align to TRBD1. Germline assignment: CDR1 GTSNPN and CDR2 SVGIG (reference sequence). CDR3 length equals 13 residues. V lost 5 bases, J lost 0 bases, and 4 bases stayed unmatched. Full variable domain (outside the CDR3, taken from reference TRBV30 and TRBJ2-7): SQTIHQWPATLVQPVGSPLSLECTVEGTSNPNLYWYRQAAGRGLQLLFYSVGIGQISSEVPQNLSASRPQDRQFILSSKKLLLSDSGFYLCAWGTVVSYEQYFGPGTRLTVT.